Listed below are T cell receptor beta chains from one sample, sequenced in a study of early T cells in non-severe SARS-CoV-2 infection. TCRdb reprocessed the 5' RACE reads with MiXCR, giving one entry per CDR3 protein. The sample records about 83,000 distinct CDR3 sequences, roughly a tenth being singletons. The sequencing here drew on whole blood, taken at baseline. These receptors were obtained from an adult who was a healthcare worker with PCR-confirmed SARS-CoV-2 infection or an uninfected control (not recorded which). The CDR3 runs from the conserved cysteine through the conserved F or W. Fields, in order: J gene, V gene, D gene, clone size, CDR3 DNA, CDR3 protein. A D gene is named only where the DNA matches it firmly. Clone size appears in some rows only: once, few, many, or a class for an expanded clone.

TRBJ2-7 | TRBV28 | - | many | TGTGCCAGCCACGGCCAGGGGCTTTGGGAGCAGTACTTC | CASHGQGLWEQYF
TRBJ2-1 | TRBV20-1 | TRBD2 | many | TGCAGTGCTAGGACAGGACTAGCGGGAATTAATGAGCAGTTCTTC | CSARTGLAGINEQFF
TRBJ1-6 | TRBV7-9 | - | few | TGTGCCTCGGGCGAAATCGATAATTCACCCCTCCACTTT | CASGEIDNSPLHF
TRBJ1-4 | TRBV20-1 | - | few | TGCAGTGCTTTGGGGGGGGCCGGACAGTCTAATGAAAAACTGTTTTTT | CSALGGAGQSNEKLFF
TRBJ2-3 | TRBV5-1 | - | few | TGCGCCAGCAGCTTGGAGGTGCCTACAGATACGCAGTATTTT | CASSLEVPTDTQYF
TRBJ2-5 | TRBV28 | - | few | TGTGCCAGCAGTCGGGGGACACGGGAGACCCAGTACTTC | CASSRGTRETQYF
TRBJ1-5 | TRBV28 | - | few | TGTGCCAGCGCTTCTAGCAATCAGCCCCAGCATTTT | CASASSNQPQHF
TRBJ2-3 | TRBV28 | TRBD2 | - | TGTGCCAGCATCGTAGGATCTAGCGGGAGGGAAGGAGGGACGCAGTATTTT | CASIVGSSGREGGTQYF
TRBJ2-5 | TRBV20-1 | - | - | TGCAGTGCCTTTAGGGTAGGGACCCAAGAGACCCAGTACTTC | CSAFRVGTQETQYF
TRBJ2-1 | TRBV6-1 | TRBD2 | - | TGTGCCAGCAGTGCGAGCGGGAGCGGACTTGAGCAGTTCTTC | CASSASGSGLEQFF
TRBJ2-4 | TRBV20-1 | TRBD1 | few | TGCAGTGCTAGAGACCCGGGGATAGGGACAGGCAAAAACATTCAGTACTTC | CSARDPGIGTGKNIQYF
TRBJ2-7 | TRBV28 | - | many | TGTGCCAGCCGGGATCGGATTGGGGAGCAGTACTTC | CASRDRIGEQYF
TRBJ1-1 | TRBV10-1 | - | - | TGCGCCAGCAACCATCCGCAGATGAACGCTGAAGCTTTCTTT | CASNHPQMNAEAFF
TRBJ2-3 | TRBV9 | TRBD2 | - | TGTGCCAGCAGCTCCTCGCGGGGACTAGCGGGAGATACGCAGTATTTT | CASSSSRGLAGDTQYF
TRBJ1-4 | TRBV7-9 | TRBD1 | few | TGTGCCAGCAGCTTAAATACAGGGGGAGGAAATGAAAAACTGTTTTTT | CASSLNTGGGNEKLFF
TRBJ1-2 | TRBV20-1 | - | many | TGCAGTGCCCCAGCAGGGATCTATGGCTACACCTTC | CSAPAGIYGYTF
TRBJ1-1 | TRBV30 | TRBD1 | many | TGTGCCTGGAGTTCCCAGGGACAGGGGAGGAGAGCTTTCTTT | CAWSSQGQGRRAFF
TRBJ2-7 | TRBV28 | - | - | TGTGCCAGCAGTTTAGCGGCGGGACGGGGCTACGAGGAGCAGTACTTC | CASSLAAGRGYEEQYF
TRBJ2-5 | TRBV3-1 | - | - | TGTGCCAGCAGCCTCATAGGTGGAGAGACCCAGTACTTC | CASSLIGGETQYF
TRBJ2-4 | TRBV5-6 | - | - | TGTGCCAGCAGCGATCCCAGACATCTAGCCAAAAACATTCAGTACTTC | CASSDPRHLAKNIQYF
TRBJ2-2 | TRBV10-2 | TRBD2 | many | TGCGCCAGCAGAGCCGGGACTAGGGACACCGGGGAGCTGTTTTTT | CASRAGTRDTGELFF
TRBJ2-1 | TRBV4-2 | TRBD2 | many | TGTGCCAGCAGCCAAGATGGGGAGGGAGCTTACAGTGAGCAGTTCTTC | CASSQDGEGAYSEQFF
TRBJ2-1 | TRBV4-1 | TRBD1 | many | TGCGCCAGCAGCCCCGGACAGGGCCCTGTTGAGCAGTTCTTC | CASSPGQGPVEQFF
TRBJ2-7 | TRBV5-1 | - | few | TGCGCCAGCAGCTGGGGGGCAGACAGCTACGAGCAGTACTTC | CASSWGADSYEQYF
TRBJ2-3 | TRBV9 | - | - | TGTGCCAGCAGCGTAGGGGTCAGCGGAGCGCAGTATTTT | CASSVGVSGAQYF
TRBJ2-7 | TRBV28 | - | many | TGTGCCAGCGGCCCTAAGAAGGACGAGCAGTACTTC | CASGPKKDEQYF
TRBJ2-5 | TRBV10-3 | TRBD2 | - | TGTGCCATCAGGACTAGCGGGAGCGACCAAGAGACCCAGTACTTC | CAIRTSGSDQETQYF
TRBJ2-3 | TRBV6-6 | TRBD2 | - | TGTGCCAGCAGGAAACTAGCGGCCAGCACAGATACGCAGTATTTT | CASRKLAASTDTQYF
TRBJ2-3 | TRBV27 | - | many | TGTGCCAGCAGTTCCACAGTTGAAGATACGCAGTATTTT | CASSSTVEDTQYF
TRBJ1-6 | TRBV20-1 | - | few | TGCAGTGCTAGTCAGGGGTATAATAATTCACCCCTCCACTTT | CSASQGYNNSPLHF
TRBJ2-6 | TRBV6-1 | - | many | TGTGCCAGCAGAACACAGGGAGCTGGGGCCAACGTCCTGACTTTC | CASRTQGAGANVLTF
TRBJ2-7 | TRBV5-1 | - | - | TGCGCCAGCAGCTCCGGAGCACAACGAGGCTACGAGCAGTACTTC | CASSSGAQRGYEQYF
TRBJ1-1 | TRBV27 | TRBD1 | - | TGTGCCAGCGGACGGACAGGGTTTGGTATGGGCACTGAAGCTTTCTTT | CASGRTGFGMGTEAFF
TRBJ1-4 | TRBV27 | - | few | TGTGCCAGCAGTAGATCCGGACCGGGTGAAAAACTGTTTTTT | CASSRSGPGEKLFF
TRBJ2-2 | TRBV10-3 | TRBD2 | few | TGTGCCACCAGGGAGGGGACGAACACCGGGGAGCTGTTTTTT | CATREGTNTGELFF
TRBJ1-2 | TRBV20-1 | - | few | TGCAGTGCTACCGGCTACACCTTC | CSATGYTF
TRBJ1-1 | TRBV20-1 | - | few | TGCAGTGCCAGAAGCCTGCTCGAGAAAGCTTTCTTT | CSARSLLEKAFF
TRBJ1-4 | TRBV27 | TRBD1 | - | TGTGCCAGCAGCCAAGGACAGGGGCGGGAAAAACTGTTTTTT | CASSQGQGREKLFF
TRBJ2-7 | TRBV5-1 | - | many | TGCGCCAGCAGCACCACTGCCGGGAGGAGGGGGCACGAGCAGTACTTC | CASSTTAGRRGHEQYF
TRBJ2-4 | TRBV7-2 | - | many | TGTGCCAGCAGCTTACGGTTTAGCGGTGGAGCCAAAAACATTCAGTACTTC | CASSLRFSGGAKNIQYF
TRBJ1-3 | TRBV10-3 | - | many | TGTGCCATCAGTGAGTCAAGACAGGCTGACGGAAACACCATATATTTT | CAISESRQADGNTIYF
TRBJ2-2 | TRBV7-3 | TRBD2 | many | TGTGCCAGCAGCTCGGGACTATCCGGGGAGCTGTTTTTT | CASSSGLSGELFF
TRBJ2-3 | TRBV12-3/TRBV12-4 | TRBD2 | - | TGTGCCAGCAGTTTCCTGACTAGCGGGTACACAGATACGCAGTATTTT | CASSFLTSGYTDTQYF
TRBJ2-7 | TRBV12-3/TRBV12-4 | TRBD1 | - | TGTGCCAGCAGCCCCGGTCCCGGGACAGGCTCCTACGAGCAGTACTTC | CASSPGPGTGSYEQYF
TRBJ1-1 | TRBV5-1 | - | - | TGCGCCAGCAGCTCCAGTTTGGGCAACACTGAAGCTTTCTTT | CASSSSLGNTEAFF
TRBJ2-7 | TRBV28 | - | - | TGTGCCAGCAGGCGAGCGGGACAACCCTACGAGCAGTACTTC | CASRRAGQPYEQYF